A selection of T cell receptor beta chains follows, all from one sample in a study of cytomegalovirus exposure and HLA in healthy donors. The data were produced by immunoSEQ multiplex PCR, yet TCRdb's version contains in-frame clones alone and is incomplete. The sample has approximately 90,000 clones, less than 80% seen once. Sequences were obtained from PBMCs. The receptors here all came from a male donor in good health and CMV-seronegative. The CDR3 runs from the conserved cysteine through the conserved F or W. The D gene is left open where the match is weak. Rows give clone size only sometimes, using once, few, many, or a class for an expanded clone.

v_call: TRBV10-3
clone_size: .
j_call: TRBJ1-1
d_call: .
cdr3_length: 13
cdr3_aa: CAISYSLGAEAFF
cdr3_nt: TGTGCCATCAGTTATTCCCTAGGCGCTGAAGCTTTCTTT

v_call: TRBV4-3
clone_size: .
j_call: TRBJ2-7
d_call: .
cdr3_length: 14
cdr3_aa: CASSQENRYYEQYF
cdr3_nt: TGCGCCAGCAGCCAAGAAAACAGGTACTACGAGCAGTACTTC

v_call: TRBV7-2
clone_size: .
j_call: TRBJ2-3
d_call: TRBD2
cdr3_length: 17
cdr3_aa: CASSLGLAGGPTDTQYF
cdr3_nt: TGTGCCAGCAGCTTGGGACTAGCGGGGGGACCCACAGATACGCAGTATTTT

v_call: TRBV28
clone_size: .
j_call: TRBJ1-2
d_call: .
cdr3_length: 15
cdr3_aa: CASSSSPQGLYGYTF
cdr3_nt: TGTGCCAGCAGCTCGTCGCCTCAGGGCCTCTATGGCTACACCTTC

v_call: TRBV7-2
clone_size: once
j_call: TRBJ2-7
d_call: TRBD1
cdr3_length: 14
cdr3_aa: CASSFGQGVYEQYF
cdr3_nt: TGTGCCAGCAGCTTCGGACAGGGAGTCTACGAGCAGTACTTC

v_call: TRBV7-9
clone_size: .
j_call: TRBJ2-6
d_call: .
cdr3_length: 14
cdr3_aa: CASSLAGQTNLLTF
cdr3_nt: TGTGCCAGCAGCTTAGCCGGACAGACCAACCTCCTGACTTTC

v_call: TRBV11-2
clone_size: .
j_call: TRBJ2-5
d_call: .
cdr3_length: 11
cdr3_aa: CASSHSETQYF
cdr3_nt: TGTGCCAGCAGCCACAGTGAGACCCAGTACTTC

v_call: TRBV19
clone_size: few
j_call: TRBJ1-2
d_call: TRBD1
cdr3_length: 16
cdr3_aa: CASTRRDRGEVYGYTF
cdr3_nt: TGTGCCAGTACCCGCCGGGACAGGGGAGAAGTCTATGGCTACACCTTC

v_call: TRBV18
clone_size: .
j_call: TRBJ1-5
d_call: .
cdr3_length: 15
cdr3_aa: CASSTSGRPNQPQHF
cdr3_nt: TGTGCCAGCTCAACATCGGGAAGGCCAAATCAGCCCCAGCATTTT

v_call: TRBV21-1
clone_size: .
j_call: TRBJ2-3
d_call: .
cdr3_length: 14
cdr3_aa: CASSKNYQGDTQYF
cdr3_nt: TGTGCCAGCAGCAAAAACTACCAGGGAGATACGCAGTATTTT

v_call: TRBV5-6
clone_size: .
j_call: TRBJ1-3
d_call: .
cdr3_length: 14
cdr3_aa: CASTLQTAGNTIYF
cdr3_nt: TGTGCCAGCACCCTACAAACAGCTGGAAACACCATATATTTT

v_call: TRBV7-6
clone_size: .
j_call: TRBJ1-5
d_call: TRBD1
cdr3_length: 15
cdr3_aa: CASSADRVSNQPQHF
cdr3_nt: TGTGCCAGCAGCGCGGACAGGGTTAGCAATCAGCCCCAGCATTTT

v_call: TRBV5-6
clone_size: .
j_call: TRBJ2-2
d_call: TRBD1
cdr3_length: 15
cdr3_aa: CASSPGTGTAGELFF
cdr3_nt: TGTGCCAGCAGCCCGGGGACAGGGACGGCCGGGGAGCTGTTTTTT

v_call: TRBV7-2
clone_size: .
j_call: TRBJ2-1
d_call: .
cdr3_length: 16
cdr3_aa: CASSLGLTSLSNEQFF
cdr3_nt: TGTGCCAGCAGCTTAGGCTTGACTAGTCTGTCCAATGAGCAGTTCTTC

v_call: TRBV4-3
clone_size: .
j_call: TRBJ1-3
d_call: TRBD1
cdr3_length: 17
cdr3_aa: CASSQFQSGQGADTIYF
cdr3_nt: TGCGCCAGCAGCCAATTTCAATCGGGGCAGGGGGCGGACACCATATATTTT

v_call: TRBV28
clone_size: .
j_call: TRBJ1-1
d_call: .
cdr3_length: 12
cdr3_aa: CASSSGNTEAFF
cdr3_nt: TGTGCCAGCAGTTCGGGGAACACTGAAGCTTTCTTT

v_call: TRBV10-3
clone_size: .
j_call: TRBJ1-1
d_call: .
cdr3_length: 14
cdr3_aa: CAIRQQVGGTEAFF
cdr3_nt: TGTGCCATCAGGCAACAGGTGGGAGGAACTGAAGCTTTCTTT